This paragraph reports one TCR beta chain. Its antigen is still unknown. The CDR3 has 17 amino acids. Germline-derived CDR1 and CDR2 are SGHTA and FQGTGA. Germline trimming cut 2 bases from V and 3 bases from J; bases unmatched to any gene: 9. The source of the sample is a study of shared clonotypes between healthy human individuals. Regarding the study as a whole: A small donor pool kept down the genetic and exposure-history diversity that was represented.

Method: immunoSEQ multiplex PCR; TCRdb's copy keeps in-frame clones and lacks some. The data show about 990,000 clones, approximately 78% seen once. The sample comprised memory CD4+ T cells from PBMCs. Subset noted: CD45RA-negative fraction. The chain carries TRBV7-3 and TRBJ2-1; 8 bases are a match to TRBD1. The clonotype was recovered from a man aged 18 to 29 in good health. Some clones in this sample may be carry-over from other donors' samples. CDR3 nucleotides: TGTGCCAGCAGCTTACGGGCAGGGGGCTCCTACTACAATGAGCAGTTCTTC. It is translated as CASSLRAGGSYYNEQFF.